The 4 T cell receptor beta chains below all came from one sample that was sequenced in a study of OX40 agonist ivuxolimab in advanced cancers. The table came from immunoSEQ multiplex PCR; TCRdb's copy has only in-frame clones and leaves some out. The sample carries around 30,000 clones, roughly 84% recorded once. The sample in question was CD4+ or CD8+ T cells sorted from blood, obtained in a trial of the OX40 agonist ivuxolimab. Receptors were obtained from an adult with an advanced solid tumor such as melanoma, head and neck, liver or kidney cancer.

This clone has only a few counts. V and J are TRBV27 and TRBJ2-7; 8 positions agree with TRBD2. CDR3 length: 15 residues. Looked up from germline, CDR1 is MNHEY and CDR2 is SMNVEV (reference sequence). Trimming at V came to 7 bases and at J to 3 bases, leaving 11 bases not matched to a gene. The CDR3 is CASTLRARGVYEQYF. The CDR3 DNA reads TGTGCCAGCACCCTGCGGGCGCGGGGGGTCTACGAGCAGTACTTC.

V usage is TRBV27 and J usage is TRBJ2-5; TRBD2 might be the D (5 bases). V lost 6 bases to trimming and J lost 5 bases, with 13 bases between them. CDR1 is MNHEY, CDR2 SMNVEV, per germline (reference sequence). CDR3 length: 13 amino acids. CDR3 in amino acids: CASSLGDGETQYF. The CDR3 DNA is TGTGCCAGCAGCTTGGGAGACGGTGAGACCCAGTACTTC.

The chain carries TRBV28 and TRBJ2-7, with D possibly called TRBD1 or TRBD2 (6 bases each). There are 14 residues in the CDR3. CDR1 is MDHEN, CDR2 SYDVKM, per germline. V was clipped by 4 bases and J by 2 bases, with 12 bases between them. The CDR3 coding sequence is TGTGCCAGCAGTTCCCTGGAGGGGGCCTACGAGCAGTACTTC. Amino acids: CASSSLEGAYEQYF. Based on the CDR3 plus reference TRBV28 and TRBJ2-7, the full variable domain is DVKVTQSSRYLVKRTGEKVFLECVQDMDHENMFWYRQDPGLGLRLIYFSYDVKMKEKGDIPEGYSVSREKKERFSLILESASTNQTSMYLCASSSLEGAYEQYFGPGTRLTVT.

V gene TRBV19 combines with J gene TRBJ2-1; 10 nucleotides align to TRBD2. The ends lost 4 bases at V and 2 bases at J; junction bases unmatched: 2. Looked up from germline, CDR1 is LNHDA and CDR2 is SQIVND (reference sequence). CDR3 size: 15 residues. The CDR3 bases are TGTGCCAGTAGTACTAGCGGGAGTGCCTACAATGAGCAGTTCTTC. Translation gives CASSTSGSAYNEQFF.